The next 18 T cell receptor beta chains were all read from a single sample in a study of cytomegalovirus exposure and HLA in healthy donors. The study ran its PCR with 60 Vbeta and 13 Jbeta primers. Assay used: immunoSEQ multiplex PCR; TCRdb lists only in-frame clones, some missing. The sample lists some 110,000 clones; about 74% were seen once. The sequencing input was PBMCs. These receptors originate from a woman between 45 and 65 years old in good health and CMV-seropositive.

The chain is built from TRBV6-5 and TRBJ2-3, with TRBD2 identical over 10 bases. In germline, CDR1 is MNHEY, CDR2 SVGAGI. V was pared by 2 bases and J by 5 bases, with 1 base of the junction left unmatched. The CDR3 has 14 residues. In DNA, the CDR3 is TGTGCCAGCAGTTACGGACTAGCGGTAGATACGCAGTATTTT. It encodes CASSYGLAVDTQYF.

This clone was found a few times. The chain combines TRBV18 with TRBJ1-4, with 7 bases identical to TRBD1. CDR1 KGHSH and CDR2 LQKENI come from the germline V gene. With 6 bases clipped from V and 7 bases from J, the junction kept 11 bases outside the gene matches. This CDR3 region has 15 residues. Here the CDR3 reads CASSPELTGTEKLFF. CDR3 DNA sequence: TGTGCCAGCTCCCCCGAGTTGACAGGGACTGAAAAACTGTTTTTT.

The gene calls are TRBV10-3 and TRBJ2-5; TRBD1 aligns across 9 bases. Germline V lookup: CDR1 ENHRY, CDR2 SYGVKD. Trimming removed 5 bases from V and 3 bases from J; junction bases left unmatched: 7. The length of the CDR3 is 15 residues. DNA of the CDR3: TGTGCCATCAGTCCCGGGACAGGGCTGGAAGAGACCCAGTACTTC. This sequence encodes CAISPGTGLEETQYF.

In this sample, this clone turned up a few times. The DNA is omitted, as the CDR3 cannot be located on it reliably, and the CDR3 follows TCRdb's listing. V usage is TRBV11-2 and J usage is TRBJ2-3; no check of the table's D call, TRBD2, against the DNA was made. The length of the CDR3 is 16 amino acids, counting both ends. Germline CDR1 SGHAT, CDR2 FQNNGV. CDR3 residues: CASSFGSGASTDTQYF.

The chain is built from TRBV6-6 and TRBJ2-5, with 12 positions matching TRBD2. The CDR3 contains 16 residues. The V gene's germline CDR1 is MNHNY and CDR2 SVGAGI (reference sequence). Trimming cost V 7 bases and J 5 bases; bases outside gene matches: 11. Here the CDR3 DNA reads TGTGCCAGCAAGGAGGCTAGCGGGGGGGCCGGTGAGACCCAGTACTTC. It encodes CASKEASGGAGETQYF.

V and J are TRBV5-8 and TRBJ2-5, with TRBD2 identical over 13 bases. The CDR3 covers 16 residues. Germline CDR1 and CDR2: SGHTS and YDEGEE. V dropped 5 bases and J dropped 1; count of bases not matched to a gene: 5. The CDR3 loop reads CASSFRLAGGQETQYF. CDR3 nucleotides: TGTGCCAGCAGTTTTAGACTAGCGGGGGGCCAAGAGACCCAGTACTTC.

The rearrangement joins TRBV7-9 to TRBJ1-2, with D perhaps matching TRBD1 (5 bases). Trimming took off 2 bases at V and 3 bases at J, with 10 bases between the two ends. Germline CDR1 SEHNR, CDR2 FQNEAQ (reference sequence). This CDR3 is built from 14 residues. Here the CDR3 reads CASSLPGRDYGYTF. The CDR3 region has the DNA TGTGCCAGCAGCTTACCAGGGCGAGACTATGGCTACACCTTC.

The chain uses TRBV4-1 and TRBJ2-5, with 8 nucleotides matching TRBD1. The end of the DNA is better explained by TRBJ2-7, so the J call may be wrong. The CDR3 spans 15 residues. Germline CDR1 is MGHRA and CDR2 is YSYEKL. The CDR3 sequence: CASSLMGGQGYEQYF. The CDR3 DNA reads TGCGCCAGCAGCCTAATGGGCGGACAGGGCTACGAGCAGTACTTC.

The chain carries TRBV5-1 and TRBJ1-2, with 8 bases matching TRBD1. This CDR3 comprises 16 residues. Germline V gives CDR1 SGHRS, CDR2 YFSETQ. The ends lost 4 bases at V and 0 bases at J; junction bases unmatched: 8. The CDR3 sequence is CASSNGQGKANYGYTF. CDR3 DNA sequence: TGCGCCAGCAGCAACGGACAGGGAAAAGCTAACTATGGCTACACCTTC.

This CDR3 is CASSIGLSGGTAGANVLTF. For the CDR3, the DNA is TGTGCCAGTAGTATTGGGCTAAGCGGGGGGACGGCCGGGGCCAACGTCCTGACTTTC. J is TRBJ2-6 and V is TRBV19; TRBD2 agrees at 9 bases. Trimming took 3 bases from V and 4 from J; bases not matched to a gene: 13. CDR1 is LNHDA, CDR2 SQIVND, per germline (reference sequence). CDR3 size: 19 residues.

CDR3 bases: TGCGCCAGCAGCCAAGTAGCGGGGGTGACAGAGACCCAGTACTTC. This sequence encodes CASSQVAGVTETQYF. The chain is built from TRBV4-1 and TRBJ2-5; 9 bases are shared with TRBD2. Trimming took 1 base from V and 4 from J; bases not matched to a gene: 4. CDR3 length equals 15 residues. Per the germline V gene, CDR1 is MGHRA and CDR2 is YSYEKL.

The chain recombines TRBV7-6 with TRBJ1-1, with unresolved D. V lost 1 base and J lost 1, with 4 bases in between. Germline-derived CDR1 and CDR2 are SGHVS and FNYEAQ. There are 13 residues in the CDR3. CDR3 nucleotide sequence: TGTGCCAGCAGCTTAGGTCAGAACACTGAAGCTTTCTTT. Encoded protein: CASSLGQNTEAFF.

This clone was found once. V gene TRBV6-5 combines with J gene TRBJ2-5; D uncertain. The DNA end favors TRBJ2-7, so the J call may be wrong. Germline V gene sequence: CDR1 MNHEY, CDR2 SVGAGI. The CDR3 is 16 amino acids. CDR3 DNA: TGTGCCAGCAGTTACTCGAGTCTCTCTGTTTACTACGAGCAGTACTTC. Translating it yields CASSYSSLSVYYEQYF.

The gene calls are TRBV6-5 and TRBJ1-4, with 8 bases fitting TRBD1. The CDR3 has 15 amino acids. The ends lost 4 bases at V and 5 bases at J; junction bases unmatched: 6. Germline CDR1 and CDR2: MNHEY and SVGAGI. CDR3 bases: TGTGCCAGCAGTTTCTACAGGGGGGGGAATGAAAAACTGTTTTTT. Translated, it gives CASSFYRGGNEKLFF.

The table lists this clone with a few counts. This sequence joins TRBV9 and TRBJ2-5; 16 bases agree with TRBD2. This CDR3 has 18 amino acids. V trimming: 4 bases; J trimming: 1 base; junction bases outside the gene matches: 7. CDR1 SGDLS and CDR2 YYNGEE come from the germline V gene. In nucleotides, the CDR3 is TGTGCCAGCAGCAATCCGGGACTAGCGGGGGGGCGCCAAGAGACCCAGTACTTC. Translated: CASSNPGLAGGRQETQYF.

CDR3 loop: CASRYTSNEQFF. The CDR3 nucleotides are TGCGCCAGCAGATATACTAGTAATGAGCAGTTCTTC. The V and J genes are TRBV5-1 and TRBJ2-1; D is possibly TRBD2 (5 bases). This CDR3 is built from 12 residues. CDR1 and CDR2 from the germline V gene are SGHRS and YFSETQ. V was clipped by 5 bases and J by 7 bases, with 10 bases between them.

This chain's CDR3 is CASSLGQPNTEAFF. The CDR3 DNA is TGTGCCAGCAGCCTCGGACAGCCAAACACTGAAGCTTTCTTT. The chain employs TRBV7-9 and TRBJ1-1; a weak D match, TRBD1 (6 bases). Germline assignment: CDR1 SEHNR and CDR2 FQNEAQ (reference sequence). V was clipped by 5 bases and J by 2 bases, with 12 bases between them. The CDR3 runs 14 residues.

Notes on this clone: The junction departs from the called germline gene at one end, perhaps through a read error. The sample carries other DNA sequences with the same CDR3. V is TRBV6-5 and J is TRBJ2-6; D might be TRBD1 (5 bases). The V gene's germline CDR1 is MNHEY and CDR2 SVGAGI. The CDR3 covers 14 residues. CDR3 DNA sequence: TGTGCCAGCGGCCTCACAGGAGATACAAACGTTCTGACTTTC. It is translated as CASGLTGDTNVLTF.